This TCR beta chain was recorded in a study of human T cells and chemical hapten exposure. Time point denoted: patch test 1, 2 weeks after DPC sensitization. The treatment is: therapeutic diphenylcyclopropenone sensitization with weekly scalp DPC. J was trimmed by 2 bases and V by 2 bases; bases with no gene match: 4. CDR1 SGHRS and CDR2 YFSETQ come from the germline V gene. The CDR3 is 15 residues long. The library tagged individual cDNA molecules with unique molecular identifiers. TCRdb called the RACE reads again in MiXCR, with one record for every CDR3 protein. The table shows approximately 100,000 distinct CDR3 sequences, with about 11% occurring only once. There are many counts of this clonotype.

The specimen comprised whole blood, sampled in connection with sensitization to the hapten diphenylcyclopropenone (DPC). This rearrangement joins TRBV5-1 to TRBJ1-5; 7 bases are shared with TRBD1. The TCR originated in a woman in her 40s with alopecia areata. Some clones in this sample may be carry-over from other donors' samples. CDR3 sequence reads: CASSFGTAGNQPQHF. The CDR3 coding sequence is TGCGCCAGCAGCTTCGGGACAGCTGGCAATCAGCCCCAGCATTTT. The full variable domain, rest sourced from reference TRBV5-1 and TRBJ1-5, is KAGVTQTPRYLIKTRGQQVTLSCSPISGHRSVSWYQQTPGQGLQFLFEYFSETQRNKGNFPGRFSGRQFSNSRSEMNVSTLELGDSALYLCASSFGTAGNQPQHFGDGTRLSIL.